A single sample is the source of the 14 T cell receptor beta chains below, sequenced in a study of response to subunit inactivated influenza vaccine. MiXCR, run by TCRdb on the RT-PCR reads, gives a single entry per CDR3 protein. This repertoire shows about 160,000 distinct CDR3 sequences, approximately 10% found once; its top ten account for around an eighth. The sample was non-naive T cells sorted from PBMCs, taken more than 35 days after vaccination. These receptors all stem from a man between 50 and 59 years old who received an inactivated influenza vaccine.

This chain connects TRBV11-3 to TRBJ2-3; TRBD2 matches 12 bases. V lost 4 bases to trimming and J lost 0 bases; unmatched junction nucleotides: 5. Germline CDR1 reads SGHNT; CDR2 reads YENEEA. The CDR3 spans 17 residues. Here the CDR3 DNA reads TGTGCCAGCAGCTCCGGACTAGCGGGGCCTAGCACAGATACGCAGTATTTT. This translates into CASSSGLAGPSTDTQYF. The full variable domain, completed using reference TRBV11-3 and TRBJ2-3, is EAGVVQSPRYKIIEKKQPVAFWCNPISGHNTLYWYLQNLGQGPELLIRYENEEAVDDSQLPKDRFSAERLKGVDSTLKIQPAELGDSAVYLCASSSGLAGPSTDTQYFGPGTRLTVL.

This clonotype showed up many times. This sequence joins TRBV7-2 and TRBJ1-4; 10 bases map to TRBD1. The CDR3 covers 14 residues. The germline V gene encodes CDR1 SGHTA and CDR2 FQGNSA. V gave up 5 bases and J gave up 4 bases; unmatched junction bases: 1. CDR3 sequence (DNA): TGTGCCAGCAGCGGGACAGGGGTTAATGAAAAACTGTTTTTT. This sequence encodes CASSGTGVNEKLFF.

The rearrangement uses TRBV5-1 and TRBJ2-3, with TRBD1 matching 7 bases. Losses at the gene ends were 3 bases for V and 4 bases for J; bases not matched to a gene: 8. This CDR3 is 15 amino acids long. Germline loops: CDR1 SGHRS, CDR2 YFSETQ. This CDR3 reads CASSSGDRYSDTQYF. The CDR3 DNA sequence: TGCGCCAGCAGCTCCGGGGACAGATATTCAGATACGCAGTATTTT.

The table lists this clonotype with a few counts. The V gene is TRBV7-2, the J gene TRBJ2-7; D call uncertain. This CDR3 contains 14 residues. The germline V gene encodes CDR1 SGHTA and CDR2 FQGNSA. The germline V and J ends were trimmed by 4 bases and 0 bases, with 10 bases remaining between them. In DNA form, the CDR3 reads TGTGCCAGCAGCTCTTTCGCCGACTCCTACGAGCAGTACTTC. It yields the protein CASSSFADSYEQYF.

This clonotype was seen more than once but under ten times. The chain joins TRBV20-1 to TRBJ1-2; a weak D match, TRBD1 (5 bases). This CDR3 comprises 13 residues. CDR1 is DFQATT, CDR2 SNEGSKA, per germline (reference sequence). Trimming shortened V by 0 bases and J by 7 bases, and 12 bases separated the two germline ends. This CDR3 is CSARDSRDPGYTF. As DNA, the CDR3 is TGCAGTGCTAGAGATTCCAGGGATCCTGGCTACACCTTC.

This clonotype was counted ten times or more. The V gene is TRBV3-1, the J gene TRBJ2-7; 8 bases fit TRBD1. The germline V gene encodes CDR1 LGHDT and CDR2 YNNKEL (reference sequence). There are 15 residues in the CDR3. The ends lost 4 bases at V and 5 bases at J; junction bases unmatched: 10. As DNA, the CDR3 is TGTGCCAGCAGCCCGACAGGGGCGGTGGGTCACGAGCAGTACTTC. Its protein product is CASSPTGAVGHEQYF.

There are a few counts of this clonotype. The rearrangement uses TRBV5-6 and TRBJ1-1; D unclear. Germline loops: CDR1 SGHDT, CDR2 YYEEEE. The ends were cut back, 2 bases at V and 4 bases at J, with 6 bases in the middle. The CDR3 consists of 12 residues. CDR3 sequence reads: CASSFYGTEAFF. Here the CDR3 DNA reads TGTGCCAGCAGCTTCTACGGCACTGAAGCTTTCTTT.

A remark on this clonotype: A much larger clone differs from this one at a single base, so this may be a read error. The gene calls are TRBV12-5 and TRBJ2-7; D unresolved. Germline CDR1 is LGHNT and CDR2 is FRNRAP. There are 15 residues in the CDR3. CDR3 residues: CASGPADTDPYEQCF. For the CDR3, the DNA is TGTGCTAGTGGTCCGGCAGACACGGACCCCTACGAGCAGTGCTTC.

This clonotype was recorded a few times. J is TRBJ2-1 and V is TRBV7-2; maybe TRBD2 (6 bases). The germline V gene encodes CDR1 SGHTA and CDR2 FQGNSA. CDR3 length equals 15 residues. V was clipped by 4 bases and J by 3 bases, with 13 bases between them. The CDR3 DNA follows: TGTGCCAGCAGCTCCCCGGGGGTAGACTACAATGAGCAGTTCTTC. Amino acids: CASSSPGVDYNEQFF.

In its sample, this clonotype was seen a few times. The rearrangement uses TRBV2 and TRBJ1-2, with a weak D call TRBD1 (6 bases). Trimming shortened V by 3 bases and J by 7 bases, and 15 bases separated the two germline ends. CDR3 length: 14 residues. Per germline, CDR1 SNHLY and CDR2 FYNNEI. The CDR3 loop reads CASSEGDTRRGYTF. The CDR3 DNA is TGTGCCAGCAGTGAGGGGGACACCCGCCGTGGCTACACCTTC.

The chain links TRBV2 to TRBJ1-2; tentative D call: TRBD1 (5 bases). This CDR3 is 12 amino acids long. Trimming pared 5 bases from V and 8 bases from J, leaving 12 bases between. Germline V gene data show CDR1 as SNHLY and CDR2 as FYNNEI. The CDR3 nucleotides are TGTGCCAGCAGTTACACGCGGGGCGGCTACACCTTC. It yields the protein CASSYTRGGYTF.

This clonotype was observed a few times. The genes are TRBV20-1 and TRBJ2-7; 10 bases fit TRBD1. Per the germline V gene, CDR1 is DFQATT and CDR2 is SNEGSKA (reference sequence). V lost 1 base, J lost 3 bases, and 3 bases stayed unmatched. The CDR3 is 14 amino acids. The CDR3 spells CSARVWDRGYEQYF. The CDR3 nucleotides are TGCAGTGCTAGAGTTTGGGACAGGGGCTACGAGCAGTACTTC.

This clonotype was counted only a few times. The chain employs TRBV4-2 and TRBJ2-3, with D perhaps matching TRBD1 (7 bases). Trimming removed 6 bases at V and 1 base at J, with 14 bases between. The CDR3 runs to 15 residues. The V gene's germline CDR1 is LGHNA and CDR2 YNFKEQ. The CDR3 loop reads CASSRGQGGTDTQYF. The CDR3 DNA is TGTGCCAGCAGTCGGGGGCAGGGGGGCACAGATACGCAGTATTTT.

This clonotype was counted only a few times. This chain connects TRBV7-2 to TRBJ1-5; D gene unclear. Trimming took 0 bases from V and 7 from J, leaving 7 bases between them. The CDR3 has 13 residues. Germline loops: CDR1 SGHTA, CDR2 FQGNSA. Written as DNA, the CDR3 is TGTGCCAGCAGCTTAGCTAGGGCACAGCCCCAGCATTTT. Its protein is CASSLARAQPQHF.